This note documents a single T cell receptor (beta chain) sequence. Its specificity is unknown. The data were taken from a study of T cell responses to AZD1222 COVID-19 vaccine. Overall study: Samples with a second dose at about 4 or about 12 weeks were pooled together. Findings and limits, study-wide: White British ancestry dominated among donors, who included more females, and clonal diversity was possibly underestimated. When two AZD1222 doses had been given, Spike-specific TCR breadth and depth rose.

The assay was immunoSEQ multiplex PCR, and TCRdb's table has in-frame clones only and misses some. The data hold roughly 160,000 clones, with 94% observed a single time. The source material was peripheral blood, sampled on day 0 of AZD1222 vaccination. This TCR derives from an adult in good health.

In DNA form, the CDR3 reads TGTGCCAGCAGCTTAGGAGGCGTGACTAATTCACCCCTCCACTTT. Translating it yields CASSLGGVTNSPLHF. The chain combines TRBV7-8 with TRBJ1-6; D gene unclear. CDR3 length: 15 residues. The V end lost 1 base, the J end lost 6 bases, and 10 bases lay between the germline ends. The germline V gene encodes CDR1 SGHVS and CDR2 FQNEAQ.